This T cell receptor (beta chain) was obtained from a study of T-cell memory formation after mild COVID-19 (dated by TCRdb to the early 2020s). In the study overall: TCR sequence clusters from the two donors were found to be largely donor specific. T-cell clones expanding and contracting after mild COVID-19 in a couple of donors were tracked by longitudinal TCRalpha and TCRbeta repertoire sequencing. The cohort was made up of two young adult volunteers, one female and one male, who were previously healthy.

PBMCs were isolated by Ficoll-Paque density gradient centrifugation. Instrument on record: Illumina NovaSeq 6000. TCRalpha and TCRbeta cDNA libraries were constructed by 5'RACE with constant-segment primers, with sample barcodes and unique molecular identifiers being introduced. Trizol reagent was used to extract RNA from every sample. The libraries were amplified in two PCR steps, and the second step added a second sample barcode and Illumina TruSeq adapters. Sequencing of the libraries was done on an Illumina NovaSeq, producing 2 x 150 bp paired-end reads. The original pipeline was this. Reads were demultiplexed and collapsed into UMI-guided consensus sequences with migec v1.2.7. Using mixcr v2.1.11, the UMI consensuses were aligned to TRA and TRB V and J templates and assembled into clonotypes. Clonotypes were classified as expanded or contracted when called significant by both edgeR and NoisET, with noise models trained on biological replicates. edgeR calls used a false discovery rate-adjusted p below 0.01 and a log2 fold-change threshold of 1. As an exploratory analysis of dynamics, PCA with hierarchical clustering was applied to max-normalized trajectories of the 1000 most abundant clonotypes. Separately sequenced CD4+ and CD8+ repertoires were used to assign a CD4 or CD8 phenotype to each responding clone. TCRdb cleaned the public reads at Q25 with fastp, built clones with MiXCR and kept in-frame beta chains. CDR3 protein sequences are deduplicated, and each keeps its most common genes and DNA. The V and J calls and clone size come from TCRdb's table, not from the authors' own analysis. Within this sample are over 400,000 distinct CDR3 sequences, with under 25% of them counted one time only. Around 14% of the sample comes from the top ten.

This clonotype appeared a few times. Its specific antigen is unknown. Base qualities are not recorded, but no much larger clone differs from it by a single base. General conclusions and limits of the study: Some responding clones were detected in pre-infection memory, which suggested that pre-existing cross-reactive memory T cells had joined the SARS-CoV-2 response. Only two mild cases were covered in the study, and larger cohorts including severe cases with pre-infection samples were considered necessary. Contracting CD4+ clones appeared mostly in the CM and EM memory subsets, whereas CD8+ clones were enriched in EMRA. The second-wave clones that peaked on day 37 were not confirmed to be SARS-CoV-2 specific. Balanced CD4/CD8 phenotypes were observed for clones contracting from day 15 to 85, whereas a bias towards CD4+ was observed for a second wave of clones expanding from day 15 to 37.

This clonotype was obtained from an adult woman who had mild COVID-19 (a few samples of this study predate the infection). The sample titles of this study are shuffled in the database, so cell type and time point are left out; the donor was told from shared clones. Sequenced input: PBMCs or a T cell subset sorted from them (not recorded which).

DNA sequence: TGTGCCAGCAGTTGGGGACAGGGCGGCACTGAAGCTTTCTTT. It is translated as CASSWGQGGTEAFF. The chain links TRBV6-5 with TRBJ1-1; a stretch of 9 junction bases matches TRBD1. Including cysteine and phenylalanine, the CDR3 has 14 amino acids. Only CDR3 DNA is held: 42 bases, read in frame from base 1. V and J are trimmed by 4 bases and 4 bases, and the gene matches miss 4 bases of the junction. The germline V gene provides CDR1 MNHEY and CDR2 SVGAGI.